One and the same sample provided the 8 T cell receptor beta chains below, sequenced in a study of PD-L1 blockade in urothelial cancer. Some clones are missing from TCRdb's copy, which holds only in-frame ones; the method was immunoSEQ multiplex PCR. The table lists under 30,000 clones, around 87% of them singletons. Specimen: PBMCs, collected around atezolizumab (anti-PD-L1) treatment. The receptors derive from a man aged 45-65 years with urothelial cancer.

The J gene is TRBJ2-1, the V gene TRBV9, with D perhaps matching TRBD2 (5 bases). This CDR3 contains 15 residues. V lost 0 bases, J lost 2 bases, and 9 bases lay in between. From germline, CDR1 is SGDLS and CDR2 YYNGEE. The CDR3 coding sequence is TGTGCCAGCAGCGTAGGAGGGCGGACCTACAATGAGCAGTTCTTC. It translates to CASSVGGRTYNEQFF.

CDR3 coding DNA: TGCGCCAGCAGCCAAGAAGGTCGAGGACTTACGAACACCGGGGAGCTGTTTTTT. The encoded protein is CASSQEGRGLTNTGELFF. This sequence joins TRBV4-3 and TRBJ2-2, with D perhaps TRBD2 (5 bases). Per germline, CDR1 LGHNA and CDR2 YSLEER. This CDR3 is built from 18 residues. V was pared by 0 bases and J by 0 bases, with 14 bases between.

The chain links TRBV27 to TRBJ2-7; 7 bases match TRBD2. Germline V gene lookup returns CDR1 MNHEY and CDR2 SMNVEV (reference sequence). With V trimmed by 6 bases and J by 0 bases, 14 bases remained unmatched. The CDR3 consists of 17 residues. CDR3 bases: TGTGCCAGCAGCCTACTCGGGGGGACCCTGAGCTCCTACGAGCAGTACTTC. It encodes CASSLLGGTLSSYEQYF.

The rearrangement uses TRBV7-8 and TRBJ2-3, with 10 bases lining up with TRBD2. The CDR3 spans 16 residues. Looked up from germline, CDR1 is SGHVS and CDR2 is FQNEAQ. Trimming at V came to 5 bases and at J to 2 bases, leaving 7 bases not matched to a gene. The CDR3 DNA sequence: TGTGCCAGCAGCCGAGTAGCGGGAGGTTCCACAGATACGCAGTATTTT. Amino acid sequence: CASSRVAGGSTDTQYF.

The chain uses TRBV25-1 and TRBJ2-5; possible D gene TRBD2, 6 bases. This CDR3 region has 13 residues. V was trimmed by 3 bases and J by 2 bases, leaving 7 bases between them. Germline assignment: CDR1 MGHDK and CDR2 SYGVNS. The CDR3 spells CASSEAGQETQYF. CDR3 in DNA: TGTGCCAGCAGTGAGGCGGGGCAAGAGACCCAGTACTTC.

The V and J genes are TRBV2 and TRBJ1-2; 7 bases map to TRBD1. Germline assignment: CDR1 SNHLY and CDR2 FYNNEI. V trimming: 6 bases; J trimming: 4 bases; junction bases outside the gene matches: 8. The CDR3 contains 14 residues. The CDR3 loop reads CASSSTGQSYGYTF. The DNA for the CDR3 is TGTGCCAGCAGCTCGACAGGGCAGAGCTATGGCTACACCTTC.

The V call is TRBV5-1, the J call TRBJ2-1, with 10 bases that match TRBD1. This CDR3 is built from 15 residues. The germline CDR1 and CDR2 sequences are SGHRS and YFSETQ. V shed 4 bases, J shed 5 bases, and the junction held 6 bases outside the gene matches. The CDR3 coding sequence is TGCGCCAGCAGCCACGGGACAGGGGAGCACAATGAGCAGTTCTTC. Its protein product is CASSHGTGEHNEQFF.

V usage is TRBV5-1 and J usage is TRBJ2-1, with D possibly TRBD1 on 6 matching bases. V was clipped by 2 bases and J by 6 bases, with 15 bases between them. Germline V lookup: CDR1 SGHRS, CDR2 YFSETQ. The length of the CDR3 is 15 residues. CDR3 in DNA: TGCGCCAGCAGCTTCACAGGGTTGCTGGGCAATGAGCAGTTCTTC. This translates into CASSFTGLLGNEQFF.